The rows below give T cell receptor beta chains drawn from one sample of a study of early T cells in non-severe SARS-CoV-2 infection. MiXCR was run by TCRdb on the 5' RACE reads, yielding one entry per CDR3 protein. The sample shows roughly 70,000 distinct CDR3 sequences, approximately 13% of them seen only once. Material: whole blood. The receptors originated from an adult who was a healthcare worker with PCR-confirmed SARS-CoV-2 infection or an uninfected control (not recorded which). CDR3s include the opening cysteine and the closing phenylalanine or tryptophan. Each record gives: clone size, J gene, V gene, D gene, CDR3 DNA, CDR3 protein. D genes are given only for firm matches. Only part of the rows carry a size: once, few, many, or a class if the clone is expanded.

>few|TRBJ2-1|TRBV29-1|TRBD2
TGCAGCGTTGAGAACGCAGGGCGGGAGGACTACAATGAGCAGTTCTTC
CSVENAGREDYNEQFF
>many|TRBJ2-5|TRBV12-5|TRBD1
TGTGCTAGTGGACTTACCATACTCCCGGGACAGGGGGAAGAGACCCAGTACTTC
CASGLTILPGQGEETQYF
>many|TRBJ1-5|TRBV9|-
TGTGCCAGCAGCGTAGACCCCGCAGCTAATCAGCCCCAGCATTTT
CASSVDPAANQPQHF
>many|TRBJ1-1|TRBV20-1|-
TGCAGTGCTAGAGATCGGAGGAGAGATGAAGCTTTCTTT
CSARDRRRDEAFF
>many|TRBJ2-1|TRBV2|TRBD2
TGTGCCAGCAGTGGGCTAGCGGGAGCTTACAATGAGCAGTTCTTC
CASSGLAGAYNEQFF
>many|TRBJ2-7|TRBV27|-
TGTGCCACCAGCAGTCGGGGGCTAGCAGCCTACGAGCAGTACTTC
CATSSRGLAAYEQYF
>many|TRBJ2-7|TRBV12-3/TRBV12-4|-
TGTGCCAGCAGTTTAAGGGACGCCTTCGCCGAGCAGTACTTC
CASSLRDAFAEQYF
>-|TRBJ1-5|TRBV28|-
TGTGCCAGCAGTACCGGGCCGGGTGGAGATCAGCCCCAGCATTTT
CASSTGPGGDQPQHF
>many|TRBJ1-2|TRBV20-1|-
TGCAGTGCTAGGAGTGAAAGGCAGAGTGGCTACACCTTC
CSARSERQSGYTF
>many|TRBJ2-2|TRBV11-3|-
TGTGCCAGCAGCCCAGGCCGGGGGGCAGGGGAGACCGGGGAGCTGTTTTTT
CASSPGRGAGETGELFF
>many|TRBJ2-3|TRBV20-1|TRBD2
TGCAGTCATTCTAGCGGGAGGCTGGCGACTAGCACAGATACGCAGTATTTT
CSHSSGRLATSTDTQYF
>-|TRBJ2-3|TRBV5-4|-
TGTGCCAGCAGCTTGGACTTCCTCACAGATACGCAGTATTTT
CASSLDFLTDTQYF
>many|TRBJ2-3|TRBV15|TRBD1
TGTGCCACCAGCCACGGACAGGAAACAGATACGCAGTATTTT
CATSHGQETDTQYF
>-|TRBJ1-6|TRBV5-1|-
TGCGCCAGCAGCTTTGAAGGGAGGGATTCACCCCCCCACTTT
CASSFEGRDSPPHF
>many|TRBJ2-3|TRBV6-4|TRBD2
TGTGCCAGCGCCCTACAAGCGGGGGGCACAGATACGCAGTATTTT
CASALQAGGTDTQYF
>many|TRBJ2-1|TRBV6-2/TRBV6-3|-
TGTGCCAGCAGCCGGCTGACGAGCTCCTACAATGAGCAGTTCTTC
CASSRLTSSYNEQFF
>many|TRBJ1-4|TRBV28|-
TGTGCCAGCAGCCTGGTCGGGGTTGGTGAAAAACTGTTTTTT
CASSLVGVGEKLFF
>-|TRBJ2-1|TRBV5-6|-
TGTGCCAGCAGCTTGTCCGGAGGGGATGAGCAGTTCTTC
CASSLSGGDEQFF
>many|TRBJ1-5|TRBV28|TRBD1
TGTGCCAGCAAGGGGACAGGACTTAATAGCAATCAGCCCCAGCATTTT
CASKGTGLNSNQPQHF
>many|TRBJ2-1|TRBV6-5|-
TGTGCCAGCAGCCCCAGCGGCAATGAGCAGTTCTTC
CASSPSGNEQFF
>many|TRBJ2-5|TRBV29-1|-
TGCAGCGTTGAAGGTCTGGGGGTAGTCGGAGAGACCCAGTACTTC
CSVEGLGVVGETQYF
>many|TRBJ2-2|TRBV2|-
TGTGCCAGCAGTGAATCCCAGGACCCAAGGAGGACCGGGGAGCTGTTTTTT
CASSESQDPRRTGELFF
>many|TRBJ1-5|TRBV6-6|TRBD1
TGTGCCAGCAGCGTCCGGGACAGGGGAATTTCGGGTCAGCCCCAGCATTTT
CASSVRDRGISGQPQHF
>many|TRBJ2-5|TRBV20-1|-
TGCAGTGCGATGGGGGGTCAAGAGACCCAGTACTTC
CSAMGGQETQYF
>many|TRBJ1-2|TRBV4-3|TRBD1
TGCGCCAGCAGCCAAGGGACAGGGGGCTTATATGGCTACACCTTC
CASSQGTGGLYGYTF
>many|TRBJ2-1|TRBV20-1|-
TGCAGTGCTAGGTGGCGGGGAGACTCCAATGAGCAGTTCTTC
CSARWRGDSNEQFF
>few|TRBJ1-1|TRBV29-1|-
TGCAGCGGATCAGACGGGAACACTGAAGCTTTCTTT
CSGSDGNTEAFF
>many|TRBJ1-2|TRBV10-2|-
TGCGCCAGCATGGGCAGGATGAACTATGGCTACACCTTC
CASMGRMNYGYTF
>many|TRBJ2-7|TRBV12-3/TRBV12-4|TRBD1
TGTGCCAGCAGTCCCGGAAAGGACAGGACTTCCTACGAGCAGTACTTC
CASSPGKDRTSYEQYF
>-|TRBJ2-5|TRBV7-6|-
TGTGCCAGCAGGAGACCCTTGGGAGAGACCCAGTACTTC
CASRRPLGETQYF
>-|TRBJ2-7|TRBV28|-
TGTGCCAGCAGTTTCCTAGGCAGGGTCCACGAGCAGTACTTC
CASSFLGRVHEQYF
>many|TRBJ2-7|TRBV7-9|TRBD1
TGTGCCAGCAGCCCGGACAGGGGAATGGCCGAGCAGTACTTC
CASSPDRGMAEQYF
>many|TRBJ1-5|TRBV2|TRBD1
TGTGCCAGCAGTGGAGGACAGGGTCGGCCCCAGCATTTT
CASSGGQGRPQHF
>many|TRBJ1-5|TRBV19|-
TGTGCCAGTACTAGCTTGAGGGGTATCCAGCCCCAGCATTTT
CASTSLRGIQPQHF
>many|TRBJ1-3|TRBV12-3/TRBV12-4|-
TGTGCCAGCAGTCCGGACAAAAAAAGGGAAAACACCATATATTTT
CASSPDKKRENTIYF